This is a list of T cell receptor beta chains from one sample in a study of response to subunit inactivated influenza vaccine. Via MiXCR, TCRdb re-called the RT-PCR reads, giving one row per CDR3 protein. The table includes over 800,000 distinct CDR3 sequences, around 20% detected once. The sequencing used PBMCs from blood, collected around 5 days after vaccination. Source of these receptors: a man aged 45-65 years who received an inactivated influenza vaccine. Each CDR3 is given without its conserved first and last residue.

j_call v_call cdr3_aa
TRBJ2-5 TRBV15 ATSRDGETQY
TRBJ2-3 TRBV6-5 ASSYDPTGRGTDTQY
TRBJ2-1 TRBV6-2/TRBV6-3 ASSRGTSSVEQF
TRBJ2-2 TRBV7-2 ASRSSGQGRELF
TRBJ2-3 TRBV7-8 ASSFDPLPDTQY
TRBJ1-1 TRBV7-9 ASSLGTALNTEAF
TRBJ2-1 TRBV7-2 ASSLMALNNEQF
TRBJ2-1 TRBV10-3 AISDGRAGVYNEQF
TRBJ2-2 TRBV6-1 ASTRDGDTGELF
TRBJ2-7 TRBV11-2 ASSLQTAWEQY
TRBJ2-3 TRBV7-2 ASSPDRVYTQY
TRBJ2-2 TRBV9 ASSARTSGANTGELF
TRBJ2-7 TRBV6-6 ASTRTGNYEQY
TRBJ2-1 TRBV6-5 ASSYSTTLRGNEQF
TRBJ2-1 TRBV7-6 ASSSGGGPSYNEQF
TRBJ1-4 TRBV6-5 ASSYGTGGSEKLF
TRBJ2-1 TRBV20-1 SAVPGGGEQF
TRBJ1-5 TRBV6-2/TRBV6-3 ASSYNPSDRGLEQPQH
TRBJ1-2 TRBV20-1 SARDRGSSYGYT
TRBJ1-1 TRBV7-2 ASSVLIGSGTEAF
TRBJ2-3 TRBV25-1 ASSASGTGTDTQY
TRBJ2-3 TRBV10-1 ASTDRSSTDTQY
TRBJ2-6 TRBV3-1 ASSLGPSSGANVLT
TRBJ1-6 TRBV12-3/TRBV12-4 ASSSGQGSSPLH
TRBJ2-1 TRBV7-8 ASSLIGSTQF
TRBJ2-3 TRBV5-1 ASSLKGQSTDTQY
TRBJ2-1 TRBV7-9 ASSSGLAGANEQF
TRBJ2-7 TRBV6-6 ASRPGDSEQY
TRBJ2-1 TRBV12-3/TRBV12-4 ASSPRTGGTVNEQF
TRBJ2-3 TRBV20-1 SATFGELTSTDTQY
TRBJ1-4 TRBV20-1 SARVAKGLFNEKLF
TRBJ2-7 TRBV20-1 SAVAGGYEQY
TRBJ1-2 TRBV6-1 ASRGGQAYGYT
TRBJ2-4 TRBV20-1 SAPRRNIQY
TRBJ2-1 TRBV6-2/TRBV6-3 ASSYGWNNEQF
TRBJ2-2 TRBV18 ASSPPSGTGELF
TRBJ2-7 TRBV27 ASSFTSGRASEQY
TRBJ1-1 TRBV15 ATSRVWGASEAF
TRBJ2-1 TRBV6-2/TRBV6-3 ASSYSGRGRNNEQF
TRBJ2-5 TRBV29-1 SVRLGTQY
TRBJ1-1 TRBV7-2 ASSVGGTANTEAF
TRBJ1-6 TRBV7-2 ASSFRAANSPLH
TRBJ2-3 TRBV20-1 SAATRSGKRTDTQY
TRBJ2-1 TRBV2 ASSAQNNEQF
TRBJ2-1 TRBV6-5 ASSYASGGYNEQF
TRBJ1-5 TRBV21-1 ASSNQPQH
TRBJ1-4 TRBV7-9 ASSPGRLVDEKLF
TRBJ2-4 TRBV12-3/TRBV12-4 ASSSGGQGPNIQY
TRBJ2-7 TRBV5-1 ASSLRSRGAYEQY
TRBJ2-5 TRBV15 ATSSTRLQETQY